This T cell receptor (beta chain) was sequenced for a study of synovial regulatory T cells in juvenile arthritis. Overall study context: One patient received methotrexate plus infliximab; one lacked treatment information.

A remark on this clone: Its specificity is not known.

Only in-frame clones appear in the TCRdb table, and some are missing; sequencing was by immunoSEQ multiplex PCR. Here the sample table reports 9,700 or so clones. Study-wide results and limits: Synovial Teff and blood CPL repertoires partially overlapped with iaTreg TCR repertoires, which were largely patient-private. Blood Treg cells that were inflammation-associated showed lower TCR diversity than other blood Treg cells. Synovial Treg CDR3 sequences overlapped more with iaTregs than other circulating Tregs.

Looked up from germline, CDR1 is MDHEN and CDR2 is SYDVKM. The CDR3 has 14 amino acids. The DNA sequence is not available. These iaTreg cells were HLA-DR+ Tregs. The sequenced sample consisted of Treg cells from blood. As for subset: HLA-DR+ inflammation-associated blood Treg cells. The rearrangement links TRBV28 to TRBJ1-1; without DNA, the TCRdb call of TRBD1 cannot be checked. The receptor's source is a donor between 2 and 35 years old with juvenile idiopathic arthritis. This CDR3 reads CASSSGQGVTEAFF.